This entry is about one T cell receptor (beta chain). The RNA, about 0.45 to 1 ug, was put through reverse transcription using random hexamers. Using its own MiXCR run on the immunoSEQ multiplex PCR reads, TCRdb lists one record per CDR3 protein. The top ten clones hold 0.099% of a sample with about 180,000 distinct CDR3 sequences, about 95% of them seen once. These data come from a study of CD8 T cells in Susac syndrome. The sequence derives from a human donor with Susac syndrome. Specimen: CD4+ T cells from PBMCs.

This chain's CDR3 is CASSPPPGRRGTQYF. The CDR3 DNA reads as TGTGCCAGCAGTCCCCCCCCGGGCCGCCGGGGTACGCAGTATTTT. The chain has TRBV12-3 or TRBV12-4 and TRBJ2-3; the D gene is possibly TRBD2 (5 bases). With 5 bases removed from V and 8 bases from J, the gap between germline ends came to 20 bases. This CDR3 region has 15 residues.